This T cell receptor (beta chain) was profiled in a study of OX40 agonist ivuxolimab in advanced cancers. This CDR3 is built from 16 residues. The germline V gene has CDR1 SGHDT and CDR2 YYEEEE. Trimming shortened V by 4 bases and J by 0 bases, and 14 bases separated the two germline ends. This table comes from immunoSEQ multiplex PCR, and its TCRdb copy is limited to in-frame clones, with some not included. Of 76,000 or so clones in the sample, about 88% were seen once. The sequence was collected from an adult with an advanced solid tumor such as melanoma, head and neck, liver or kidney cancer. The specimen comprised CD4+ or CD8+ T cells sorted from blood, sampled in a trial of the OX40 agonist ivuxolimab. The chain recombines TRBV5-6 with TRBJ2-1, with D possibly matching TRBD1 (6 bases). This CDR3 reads CASSTDADSSYNEQFF. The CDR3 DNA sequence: TGTGCCAGCAGCACGGATGCGGACAGCTCCTACAATGAGCAGTTCTTC.